Sequencing of this T cell receptor (beta chain) was carried out in a study of T cells after yellow fever vaccination. J gave up 4 bases and V 5 bases, and 8 bases lay outside the gene matches. CDR1 and CDR2 from the germline V gene are SGHTA and FQGNSA. This CDR3 has 15 amino acids. Remarks on this clonotype: Its antigen remains unknown.

MiXCR was run by TCRdb on the 5' RACE reads, yielding one entry per CDR3 protein. The table records about 400,000 distinct CDR3 sequences, around a tenth of them present only once. Study-level findings and limits: Some clonotypes were seen in both the CD4 and the CD8 compartments. These made up a small share and likely arose from convergent recombination. Subsequent to the booster, the majority of primary-vaccination clones reappeared (96% CD4, around 90% CD8).

The rearrangement uses TRBV7-2 and TRBJ1-1; 9 nucleotides agree with TRBD1. Sequenced here: PBMCs, sampled on the day of the first yellow fever vaccination. The receptor was derived from a man between 18 and 29 years old who received the YFV17D yellow fever vaccine. This CDR3 reads CASSRPGQGSTEAFF. The CDR3 bases are TGTGCCAGCAGCCGCCCGGGACAGGGATCCACTGAAGCTTTCTTT. Full variable domain (missing parts from reference TRBV7-2 and TRBJ1-1): GAGVSQSPSNKVTEKGKDVELRCDPISGHTALYWYRQSLGQGLEFLIYFQGNSAPDKSGLPSDRFSAERTGGSVSTLTIQRTQQEDSAVYLCASSRPGQGSTEAFFGQGTRLTVV.